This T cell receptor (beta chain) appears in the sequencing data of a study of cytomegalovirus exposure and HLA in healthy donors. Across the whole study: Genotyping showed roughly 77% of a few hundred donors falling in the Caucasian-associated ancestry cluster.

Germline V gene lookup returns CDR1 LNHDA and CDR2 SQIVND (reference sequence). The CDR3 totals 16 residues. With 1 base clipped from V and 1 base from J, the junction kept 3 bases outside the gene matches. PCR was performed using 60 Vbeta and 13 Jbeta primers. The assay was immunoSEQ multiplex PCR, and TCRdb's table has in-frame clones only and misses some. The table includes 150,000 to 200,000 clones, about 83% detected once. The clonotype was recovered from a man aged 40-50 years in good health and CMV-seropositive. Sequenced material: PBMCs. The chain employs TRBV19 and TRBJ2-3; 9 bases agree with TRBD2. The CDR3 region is CASSIGASGGTDTQYF. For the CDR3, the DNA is TGTGCCAGTAGTATAGGGGCTAGCGGGGGCACAGATACGCAGTATTTT.